Listed below are T cell receptor beta chains from one sample, sequenced in a study of T cell responses to AZD1222 COVID-19 vaccine. Sequencing was performed with immunoSEQ multiplex PCR; in TCRdb, only in-frame clones are kept and a portion is missing. The sample lists 80,000 or so clones, more than 60% occurring once. The source material was peripheral blood, sampled 28 days after the second dose of the MenACWY control vaccine. The receptor source for this set is an adult who received the MenACWY meningococcal vaccine as a control. Both conserved end residues are part of each CDR3. The D gene is left open where the match is weak. For some rows the clone size is stated as once, few or many, or as a class when expanded; others skip it.

j_gene,abundance,d_gene,v_gene,CDR3aa,CDR3nt
TRBJ1-5,-,-,TRBV5-6,CASSLEGGRNQPQHF,TGTGCCAGCAGCTTGGAAGGGGGACGGAATCAGCCCCAGCATTTT
TRBJ1-1,-,-,TRBV5-1,CASSLAGINTEAFF,TGCGCCAGCAGCTTGGCCGGGATTAACACTGAAGCTTTCTTT
TRBJ2-1,-,TRBD2,TRBV30,CAWSVQVAGIHNEQFF,TGTGCCTGGAGTGTACAGGTAGCGGGGATTCACAATGAGCAGTTCTTC
TRBJ2-3,-,TRBD2,TRBV7-9,CASSRAGSGRFEIPDTQYF,TGTGCCAGCAGCAGAGCGGGTAGCGGGAGATTTGAGATCCCAGATACGCAGTATTTT
TRBJ1-1,-,TRBD1,TRBV6-2/TRBV6-3,CASSPIRQGSTEAFF,TGTGCCAGCAGCCCAATCAGACAGGGGTCGACTGAAGCTTTCTTT
TRBJ2-3,-,TRBD2,TRBV28,CASRDLLGLYTQYF,TGTGCCAGCAGGGACCTCCTGGGACTATATACGCAGTATTTT
TRBJ1-1,-,-,TRBV7-9,CASSILTSEAFF,TGTGCCAGCAGCATTTTAACAAGTGAAGCTTTCTTT
TRBJ1-2,-,-,TRBV28,CASKKGTYGYTF,TGTGCCAGCAAAAAGGGGACCTATGGCTACACCTTC
TRBJ1-1,once,TRBD1,TRBV4-1,CASSPAGTVEAFF,TGCGCCAGCAGCCCCGCCGGGACAGTTGAAGCTTTCTTT
TRBJ1-1,-,TRBD1,TRBV6-4,CASKDRPNTEAFF,TGTGCCAGCAAGGACAGGCCGAACACTGAAGCTTTCTTT
TRBJ2-5,-,-,TRBV7-6,CASSPTGSNQETQYF,TGTGCCAGCAGCCCGACAGGATCCAACCAAGAGACCCAGTACTTC
TRBJ2-1,-,TRBD2,TRBV5-8,CASSLKGLAGGSSYNEQFF,TGTGCCAGCAGCTTGAAGGGACTAGCGGGAGGTAGCTCCTACAATGAGCAGTTCTTC
TRBJ2-2,few,TRBD1,TRBV2,CASRPDRAPNTGELFF,TGTGCCAGCAGGCCTGACAGGGCCCCTAACACCGGGGAGCTGTTTTTT
TRBJ1-2,-,TRBD1,TRBV2,CASRRGQGGYGYTF,TGTGCCAGCAGGCGGGGACAGGGAGGATATGGCTACACCTTC
TRBJ1-5,few,-,TRBV10-3,CAISESTGQPQHF,TGTGCCATCAGTGAGTCCACCGGGCAGCCCCAGCATTTT
TRBJ2-5,-,-,TRBV19,CASSGENRVGETQYF,TGTGCCAGTAGTGGGGAAAACAGGGTTGGAGAGACCCAGTACTTC
TRBJ2-1,few,-,TRBV6-6,CASRLTSPYNEQFF,TGTGCCAGCAGATTAACCAGCCCCTACAATGAGCAGTTCTTC
TRBJ1-5,-,-,TRBV28,CASSLTGNQPQHF,TGTGCCAGCAGTTTAACGGGCAATCAGCCCCAGCATTTT
TRBJ1-2,-,TRBD1,TRBV19,CASRRPGQGAGGYTF,TGTGCCAGTAGGCGACCCGGACAGGGGGCTGGGGGCTACACCTTC
TRBJ2-7,few,TRBD2,TRBV28,CASKTSGYEQYF,TGTGCCAGCAAGACTAGCGGTTACGAGCAGTACTTC
TRBJ1-2,-,-,TRBV25-1,CASSEPGLNYGYTF,TGTGCCAGCAGTGAACCGGGGCTCAACTATGGCTACACCTTC
TRBJ1-1,-,-,TRBV10-1,CASSTRLNTEAFF,TGCGCCAGCAGTACAAGACTGAACACTGAAGCTTTCTTT
TRBJ2-7,-,TRBD1,TRBV2,CASYYGQGIYEQYF,TGTGCCAGCTATTACGGACAGGGCATCTACGAGCAGTACTTC
TRBJ1-2,-,TRBD1,TRBV2,CASSPGTGPGYTF,TGTGCCAGCAGTCCCGGGACAGGGCCGGGCTACACCTTC
TRBJ1-3,-,-,TRBV30,CAGRLAGGNTIYF,TGTGCCGGACGTCTAGCGGGAGGAAACACCATATATTTT
TRBJ1-1,-,TRBD1,TRBV6-2/TRBV6-3,CASSYTGGFGEAFF,TGTGCCAGCAGTTACACAGGGGGCTTCGGTGAAGCTTTCTTT
TRBJ1-6,-,-,TRBV9,CASSVGQAPNYNSPLHF,TGTGCCAGCAGCGTAGGGCAGGCTCCAAACTATAATTCACCCCTCCACTTT
TRBJ1-1,-,-,TRBV7-2,CASSLKLGGSLEAFF,TGTGCCAGCAGCTTAAAGCTGGGAGGGTCGTTGGAAGCTTTCTTT
TRBJ2-6,-,-,TRBV7-8,CASSPERRGANVLTF,TGTGCCAGCAGCCCAGAGCGACGCGGGGCCAACGTCCTGACTTTC
TRBJ1-2,-,-,TRBV29-1,CSVSGGNYGYTF,TGCAGCGTTTCCGGCGGTAACTATGGCTACACCTTC
TRBJ1-1,-,-,TRBV5-1,CASSLDPGGALNTEAFF,TGCGCCAGCAGCTTGGACCCCGGGGGGGCCTTGAACACTGAAGCTTTCTTT
TRBJ1-1,-,-,TRBV2,CASSEFGGPNTEAFF,TGTGCCAGCAGTGAATTTGGGGGGCCCAACACTGAAGCTTTCTTT
TRBJ2-2,-,-,TRBV7-9,CASSLNLGVTGELFF,TGTGCCAGCAGCTTAAATTTGGGCGTGACCGGGGAGCTGTTTTTT
TRBJ2-7,-,-,TRBV4-3,CASSQEVGPTHEQYF,TGCGCCAGCAGCCAAGAAGTTGGGCCCACCCATGAGCAGTACTTC
TRBJ2-3,-,-,TRBV2,CASSEAGTQYF,TGTGCCAGCAGTGAAGCGGGTACGCAGTATTTT
TRBJ2-7,-,TRBD2,TRBV2,CASTPWASGPYEQYF,TGTGCCAGCACGCCGTGGGCTAGCGGGCCGTACGAGCAGTACTTC
TRBJ1-2,once,-,TRBV4-2,CASSQGTRSHYGYTF,TGTGCCAGCAGCCAAGGAACACGATCACACTATGGCTACACCTTC
TRBJ1-5,medium-sized,-,TRBV12-3/TRBV12-4,CASGLEGHQPQHF,TGTGCCAGCGGACTCGAGGGCCATCAGCCCCAGCATTTT
TRBJ2-1,-,TRBD2,TRBV7-3,CASSPGPLAGGYNEQFF,TGTGCCAGCAGCCCAGGCCCCCTAGCGGGCGGCTACAATGAGCAGTTCTTC
TRBJ1-1,-,-,TRBV6-5,CASRPGPHTEAFF,TGTGCCAGCAGGCCGGGACCCCACACTGAAGCTTTCTTT
TRBJ2-7,-,-,TRBV20-1,CSASPSGNLYEQYF,TGCAGTGCTAGTCCCTCGGGGAACCTCTACGAGCAGTACTTC
TRBJ2-3,-,-,TRBV15,CATRSGQIRGGDTQYF,TGTGCCACCAGGTCGGGACAGATTCGGGGAGGGGATACGCAGTATTTT
TRBJ1-1,-,TRBD1,TRBV28,CASRGQGVRTEAFF,TGTGCCAGCAGGGGACAGGGTGTACGTACTGAAGCTTTCTTT
TRBJ2-3,-,-,TRBV29-1,CSASGAGADTQYF,TGCAGCGCTTCGGGCGCAGGGGCAGATACGCAGTATTTT
TRBJ2-5,-,-,TRBV6-1,CASSETVSQETQYF,TGTGCCAGCAGTGAAACAGTCTCCCAAGAGACCCAGTACTTC
TRBJ2-3,-,-,TRBV9,CASSALTSLNTDTQYF,TGTGCCAGCAGCGCCTTGACTTCCCTGAACACAGATACGCAGTATTTT
TRBJ2-7,-,TRBD1,TRBV7-3,CASSYQTGGEQYF,TGTGCCAGCAGCTACCAGACAGGGGGCGAGCAGTACTTC
TRBJ2-1,-,-,TRBV28,CASSPHRGGSYNEQFF,TGTGCCAGCAGTCCCCACAGGGGGGGTTCCTACAATGAGCAGTTCTTC
TRBJ1-1,-,-,TRBV11-2,CASSLDVAGANTEAFF,TGTGCCAGCAGCTTAGACGTTGCAGGGGCGAACACTGAAGCTTTCTTT
TRBJ2-3,-,-,TRBV6-2/TRBV6-3,CASSYSPGVADTQYF,TGTGCCAGCAGTTACTCACCCGGGGTCGCAGATACGCAGTATTTT
TRBJ1-3,-,-,TRBV7-9,CASSFSGNTIYF,TGTGCCAGCAGCTTCTCTGGAAACACCATATATTTT
TRBJ1-1,few,-,TRBV6-1,CASSERENTEAFF,TGTGCCAGCAGTGAAAGGGAGAACACTGAAGCTTTCTTT
TRBJ2-1,-,TRBD1,TRBV5-1,CASSLVSGGYQGNEQFF,TGCGCCAGCAGCTTGGTGTCAGGGGGCTACCAGGGTAATGAGCAGTTCTTC
TRBJ1-1,-,-,TRBV5-1,CASSLGTNTEAFF,TGCGCCAGCAGCTTGGGAACGAACACTGAAGCTTTCTTT
TRBJ2-7,-,TRBD2,TRBV24-1,CATYVPSGRAHYEQYF,TGTGCCACCTACGTCCCTAGCGGGAGGGCACACTACGAGCAGTACTTC
TRBJ1-1,-,-,TRBV7-9,CASSSLSRGTEAFF,TGTGCCAGCAGTTCCCTTAGTAGAGGCACTGAAGCTTTCTTT
TRBJ1-1,-,-,TRBV28,CASTIGTSLLNTEAFF,TGTGCCAGCACCATTGGGACGAGCCTCCTGAACACTGAAGCTTTCTTT
TRBJ2-2,-,-,TRBV7-9,CASSPQGGGVTGELFF,TGTGCCAGCAGCCCCCAGGGAGGGGGAGTCACCGGGGAGCTGTTTTTT
TRBJ1-1,few,-,TRBV11-1,CASSLSPSANTEAFF,TGTGCCAGCAGCTTATCGCCGAGCGCGAACACTGAAGCTTTCTTT
TRBJ1-3,-,-,TRBV30,CAWSRIGNTIYF,TGTGCCTGGAGCAGGATAGGAAACACCATATATTTT